These T cell receptor beta chains were read from a single sample in a study of cytomegalovirus exposure and HLA in healthy donors. The data were produced by immunoSEQ multiplex PCR, yet TCRdb's version contains in-frame clones alone and is incomplete. The table shows some 290,000 clones, with 88% occurring only once. Material for sequencing was PBMCs. Receptors were obtained from a man aged 25 to 45 in good health and CMV-seronegative. Each CDR3 is given with its conserved first and last residue. Each record gives: D gene, J gene, V gene, clone size, CDR3 DNA, CDR3 protein. D genes are given only for firm matches. Part of the rows lack a size; the others show once, few, many or a class for expanded clones.

- TRBJ2-3 TRBV14 - TGTGCCAGCAGCCAAAGCCTAGCGATAGCGCAGTATTTT CASSQSLAIAQYF
TRBD1 TRBJ1-5 TRBV19 - TGTGCCAGTAGTATCGACAGGGGGAGCAATCAGCCCCAGCATTTT CASSIDRGSNQPQHF
- TRBJ2-3 TRBV5-1 - TGCGCCAGCAAGACGGTTTTAGGGGTCGGGACAGATACGCAGTATTTT CASKTVLGVGTDTQYF
TRBD1 TRBJ2-7 TRBV28 - TGTGCCAGCAGTTTCCCAGACAGGGGGGGCCCCTACGAGCAGTACTTC CASSFPDRGGPYEQYF
TRBD1 TRBJ2-7 TRBV5-1 - TGCGCCAGCAGCTTGCCTCGCATACAGGGGTGGTCCTACGAGCAGTACTTC CASSLPRIQGWSYEQYF
- TRBJ1-1 TRBV4-3 - TGCGCCAGCAGCCCTACGGGCCCCCGCGGGGCTTTCTTT CASSPTGPRGAFF
TRBD2 TRBJ2-7 TRBV10-1 - TGCGCCAGCAGTCAAATGACTAGCGGGGGAACCTACGAGCAGTACTTC CASSQMTSGGTYEQYF
TRBD1 TRBJ1-4 TRBV2 - TGTGCCAGCAGCCCCAACAGGGGGCCTAATGAAAAACTGTTTTTT CASSPNRGPNEKLFF
- TRBJ2-2 TRBV4-3 - TGCGCCAGCAGCCAAGATACTCCTTCGTCGGTCACCGGGGAGCTGTTTTTT CASSQDTPSSVTGELFF
- TRBJ1-2 TRBV5-1 - TGCGCCAGCACCTCTCCTCCCCAGGGCTACACCTTC CASTSPPQGYTF
- TRBJ1-1 TRBV7-8 - TGTGCCAGCAGCACGAGAAGGAACACTGAAGCTTTCTTT CASSTRRNTEAFF
TRBD1 TRBJ1-5 TRBV6-6 - TGTGCCAGCAGTTCCGGATCCGGGACAGAGCATTTT CASSSGSGTEHF
- TRBJ2-1 TRBV4-3 - TGCGCCAGCAGCCTGAACATCCTCTCCTACAATGAGCAGTTCTTC CASSLNILSYNEQFF
- TRBJ1-1 TRBV11-2 - TGTGCCAGCAGCTCACCGACAGCCAGAGTGAACACTGAAGCTTTCTTT CASSSPTARVNTEAFF
- TRBJ2-4 TRBV5-6 - TGTGCCAGCAGCTTGGCTGGGCAGGTCTTTCAGTACTTC CASSLAGQVFQYF
- TRBJ1-1 TRBV2 - TGTGCCAGCAATAGGCAGGGTGGCACTGAAGCTTTCTTT CASNRQGGTEAFF
- TRBJ1-3 TRBV5-1 - TGCGCCAGCAGCCGTGACAGCTCTGGAAACACCATATATTTT CASSRDSSGNTIYF
TRBD1 TRBJ2-7 TRBV7-9 - TGTGCCAGCAGCGCGATACAGGGGTCCTACGAGCAGTACTTC CASSAIQGSYEQYF
- TRBJ1-1 TRBV7-2 - TGTGCCAGCAGCTTAGCAGGGGTTAACACTGAAGCTTTCTTT CASSLAGVNTEAFF
- TRBJ2-1 TRBV7-9 - TGTGCCAGCAGCTTATCAGGCTATGAGCAGTTCTTC CASSLSGYEQFF
- TRBJ2-5 TRBV6-5 - TGTGCCAGCGGACAGAGCCAAGAGACCCAGTACTTC CASGQSQETQYF
TRBD1 TRBJ1-2 TRBV4-2 - TGTGCCAGCAGCCAAACCGGGACAGGTCGTAACTATGGCTACACCTTC CASSQTGTGRNYGYTF
- TRBJ2-1 TRBV27 - TGTGCCAGCAGTTTATCCGGAGGGACAGTGGTGAATGAGCAGTTCTTC CASSLSGGTVVNEQFF
- TRBJ1-1 TRBV6-5 - TGTGCCAGCAGTTACATTTACGTCGGGGGCACTGAAGCTTTCTTT CASSYIYVGGTEAFF
- TRBJ1-3 TRBV7-2 once TGTGCCAGCAGCTTAGGGGCAAGCTCTGGAAACACCATATATTTT CASSLGASSGNTIYF
- TRBJ2-7 TRBV19 few TGTGCCAGTAGTGTCGCGGGACAGAGACCCCCGTACGAGCAGTACTTC CASSVAGQRPPYEQYF
- TRBJ2-3 TRBV18 - TGTGCCAGCTCCCACGGTAGCGTCAGTTGGGGAGATGGTGATACGCAGTATTTT CASSHGSVSWGDGDTQYF
- TRBJ2-6 TRBV5-6 - TGTGCCAGCAGCCTCACACAGGGAGCTGGGGCCAACGTCCTGACTTTC CASSLTQGAGANVLTF
TRBD1 TRBJ1-4 TRBV5-1 - TGCGCCAGCAGCTTGGATCCGGGACAGGGGGCAAAACTGTTTTTT CASSLDPGQGAKLFF
- TRBJ1-3 TRBV2 - TGTGCCAGCAGGTCACAACAGGAACCTGGAAACACCATATATTTT CASRSQQEPGNTIYF
TRBD2 TRBJ2-7 TRBV5-6 - TGTGCCAGCAGCTTGGGACTAGCGGGGGGGTTCTCCTACGAGCAGTACTTC CASSLGLAGGFSYEQYF
- TRBJ2-2 TRBV5-6 once TGTGCCAGCAGCCGGGGCACCGGGGAGCTGTTTTTT CASSRGTGELFF
- TRBJ1-5 TRBV11-3 - TGTGCCAGCAGCTTCCCAGGGATCTATAGCAATCAGCCCCAGCATTTT CASSFPGIYSNQPQHF
TRBD1 TRBJ2-1 TRBV9 once TGTGCCAGCAGCGTGCAGGGGGCTAGGAATGAGCAGTTCTTC CASSVQGARNEQFF
- TRBJ2-2 TRBV10-1 once TGCGCCACGACTCCCTCCAGGAGGGCGAACACCGGGGAGCTGTTTTTT CATTPSRRANTGELFF
TRBD1 TRBJ2-5 TRBV2 - TGTGCCAGCAGTAAGGGACAGGGGAGAGAGACCCAGTACTTC CASSKGQGRETQYF
- TRBJ2-5 TRBV7-9 - TGTGCCAGCAGCCCGGTGCAGGGCCAAGAGACCCAGTACTTC CASSPVQGQETQYF
TRBD1 TRBJ1-4 TRBV5-1 - TGCGCCAGCAGCCCGCCCCGCCGGGACAGGGGGGTTAGCGTTAATGAAAAACTGTTTTTT CASSPPRRDRGVSVNEKLFF
- TRBJ2-1 TRBV7-9 once TGTGCCAGCAGGCGGTCGGGGGAAGGGTCCTACAATGAGCAGTTCTTC CASRRSGEGSYNEQFF
- TRBJ1-3 TRBV6-1 - TGTGCCAGCAGTGAAGAGGTGGGAGGGTTGGGAAACACCATATATTTT CASSEEVGGLGNTIYF
TRBD1 TRBJ1-2 TRBV7-2 - TGTGCCAGCAGCTTAGAAGTGGGACAGGGGGCGCGGGGCTACACCTTC CASSLEVGQGARGYTF
TRBD2 TRBJ2-1 TRBV7-9 - TGTGCCAGCAGCTTAATTGGGCTAGCGGGGAATGAGCAGTTCTTC CASSLIGLAGNEQFF
TRBD1 TRBJ2-5 TRBV11-2 - TGTGCCAGCAGCTTGGACAGGGGGCCTCAAGAGACCCAGTACTTC CASSLDRGPQETQYF
- TRBJ2-7 TRBV7-2 - TGTGCCAGCAGTGCACAGGAGACAGGGAGGCACGAGCAGTACTTC CASSAQETGRHEQYF
TRBD1 TRBJ1-1 TRBV5-5 - TGTGCCAGCAGCACACGGGACAGAGATGAAGCTTTCTTT CASSTRDRDEAFF
TRBD1 TRBJ2-2 TRBV5-6 - TGTGCCAGCAGCCCGGATTTGGGGACAGGGGGCGGAGGGGAGCTGTTTTTT CASSPDLGTGGGGELFF
TRBD1 TRBJ2-1 TRBV7-8 - TGTGCCGGGGGGCAGCTGGGACAGGGTTACAATGAGCAGTTCTTC CAGGQLGQGYNEQFF
TRBD2 TRBJ2-1 TRBV27 - TGTGCCAGCAGTTTATCCCGTCGCGGGGGTTACAATGAGCAGTTCTTC CASSLSRRGGYNEQFF
- TRBJ1-1 TRBV27 - TGTGCCAGCAGTTTCCACTCGGACAGTCTCAACACTGAAGCTTTCTTT CASSFHSDSLNTEAFF
TRBD1 TRBJ1-2 TRBV11-1 once TGTGCCAGCAGCCCAAGGACAGGGGATGGCTATGGCTACACCTTC CASSPRTGDGYGYTF
- TRBJ2-3 TRBV6-4 - TGTGCCAGCAGTGATCGAGTCACAGATACGCAGTATTTT CASSDRVTDTQYF
TRBD1 TRBJ1-2 TRBV4-1 once TGCGCCAGCAGCCACAACAGGGGGTCCTATGGCTACACCTTC CASSHNRGSYGYTF
TRBD1 TRBJ1-3 TRBV7-9 - TGTGCCAGCAGCATGCAGGGGGTTGGAAACACCATATATTTT CASSMQGVGNTIYF
- TRBJ2-6 TRBV18 - TGTGCCAGCTCACCAAACAGATACTCTGGGGCCAACGTCCTGACTTTC CASSPNRYSGANVLTF
TRBD1 TRBJ2-7 TRBV7-8 - TGTGCCAGCAGCTTTCTTTTCCAGGGACAGCCCTACGAGCAGTACTTC CASSFLFQGQPYEQYF
- TRBJ2-7 TRBV15 - TGTGCCACCAGCAGAGATTTAGCGTACTACGAGCAGTACTTC CATSRDLAYYEQYF
- TRBJ2-5 TRBV4-3 - TGCGCCAGCAGCCAAGATCTCGGCGGGGCCGAAGAGACCCAGTACTTC CASSQDLGGAEETQYF